These T cell receptor beta chains were read from a single sample in a study of Ad26.COV2.S vaccination and SARS-CoV-2 variants. Profiled with immunoSEQ multiplex PCR; TCRdb holds only in-frame clones, not every one. The sample records more than 250,000 clones, more than 70% being singletons. The specimen was peripheral blood, collected in a trial of Ad26.COV2.S vaccine versus placebo. The receptor set was obtained from a person aged 18-65 years who received the Ad26.COV2.S COVID-19 vaccine or a placebo. Both conserved end residues are trimmed from each CDR3. Each record gives: D gene, clone size, V gene, CDR3 protein. The D gene is left open where the match is weak. Not all rows give a size; the values are once, few, many and, for expanded clones, a class.

>TRBD1|few|TRBV7-9
ASRPGQGAYEQY
>.|.|TRBV10-3
AIALSGNTEAF
>.|.|TRBV5-1
ASSLGGSEAEAF
>.|.|TRBV27
ASRSWTASGNTIY
>.|.|TRBV6-5
ARPPGTPNTGELF
>.|.|TRBV19
ASSIGGPGANVLT
>.|.|TRBV5-1
ASSLVPDQETQY
>.|.|TRBV2
ASGERDQPQH
>TRBD1|.|TRBV29-1
SVVIGGADGYT
>.|.|TRBV7-7
AGRYYEQY
>.|.|TRBV5-1
ASSFGTSYEQY
>TRBD2|.|TRBV6-5
ASRSTSGEQF
>.|.|TRBV7-3
ASSPRDGFRYT
>.|.|TRBV6-2/TRBV6-3
ASSLQSKQPQH
>TRBD1|.|TRBV15
ATSRDRGYEQY